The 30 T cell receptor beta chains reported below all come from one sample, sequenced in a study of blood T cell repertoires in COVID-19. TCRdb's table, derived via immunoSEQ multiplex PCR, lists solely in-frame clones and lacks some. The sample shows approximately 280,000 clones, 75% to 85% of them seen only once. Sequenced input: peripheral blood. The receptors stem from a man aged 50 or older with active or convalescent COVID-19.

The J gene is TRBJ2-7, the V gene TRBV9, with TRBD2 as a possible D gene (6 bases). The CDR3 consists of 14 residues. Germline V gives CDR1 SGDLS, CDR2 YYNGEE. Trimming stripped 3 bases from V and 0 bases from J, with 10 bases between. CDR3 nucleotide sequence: TGTGCCAGCAGCGGAACCGGGAGCTCCTACGAGCAGTACTTC. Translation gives CASSGTGSSYEQYF.

The CDR3 protein is CASSQEKFVGLGSYEQYF. The CDR3 DNA follows: TGTGCCAGCAGCCAAGAGAAATTTGTCGGACTAGGGTCCTACGAGCAGTACTTC. The chain is built from TRBV3-1 (or the pseudogene TRBV3-2) and TRBJ2-7, with 7 nucleotides matching TRBD2. J gave up 1 base and V 0 bases, and 12 bases lay outside the gene matches. The CDR3 sequence is 18 residues long. CDR1 is LGHDT, CDR2 YNNKEL, per germline (reference sequence).

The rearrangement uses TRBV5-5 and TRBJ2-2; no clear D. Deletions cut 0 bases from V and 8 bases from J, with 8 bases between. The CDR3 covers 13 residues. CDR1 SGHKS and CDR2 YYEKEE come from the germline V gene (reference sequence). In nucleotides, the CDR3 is TGTGCCAGCAGCTTGGCTCCGTTAGGGGAGCTGTTTTTT. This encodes CASSLAPLGELFF. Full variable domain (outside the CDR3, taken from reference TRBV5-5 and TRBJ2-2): DAGVTQSPTHLIKTRGQQVTLRCSPISGHKSVSWYQQVLGQGPQFIFQYYEKEERGRGNFPDRFSARQFPNYSSELNVNALLLGDSALYLCASSLAPLGELFFGEGSRLTVL.

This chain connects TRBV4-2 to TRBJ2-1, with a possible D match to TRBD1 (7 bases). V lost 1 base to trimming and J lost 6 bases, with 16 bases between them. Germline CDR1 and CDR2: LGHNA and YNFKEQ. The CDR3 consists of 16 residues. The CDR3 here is CASSQGAGGMVNEQFF. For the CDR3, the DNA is TGTGCCAGCAGCCAAGGGGCAGGGGGGATGGTCAATGAGCAGTTCTTC.

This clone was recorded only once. CDR3 protein: CASSGGQAQHF. CDR3 in DNA: TGTGCCAGCAGCGGAGGGCAAGCCCAGCATTTT. The V and J genes are TRBV2 and TRBJ1-5; D unclear. This CDR3 has 11 residues. Germline V gene data show CDR1 as SNHLY and CDR2 as FYNNEI. Between the trimmed V and J ends, which lost 6 bases and 11 bases, there was a span of 11 bases.

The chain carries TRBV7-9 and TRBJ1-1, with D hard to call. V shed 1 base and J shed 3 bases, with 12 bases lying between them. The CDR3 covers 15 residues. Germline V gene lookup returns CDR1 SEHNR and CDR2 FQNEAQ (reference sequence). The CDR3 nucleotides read TGTGCCAGCAGCTTAGGAGAGGGTTGGCACACTGAAGCTTTCTTT. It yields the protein CASSLGEGWHTEAFF.

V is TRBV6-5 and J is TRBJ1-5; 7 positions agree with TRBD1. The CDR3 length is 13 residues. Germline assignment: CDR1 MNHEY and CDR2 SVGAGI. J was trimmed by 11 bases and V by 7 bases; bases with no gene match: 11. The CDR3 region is CASTAPDRATQHF. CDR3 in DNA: TGTGCCAGCACCGCGCCCGACAGGGCGACCCAGCATTTT.

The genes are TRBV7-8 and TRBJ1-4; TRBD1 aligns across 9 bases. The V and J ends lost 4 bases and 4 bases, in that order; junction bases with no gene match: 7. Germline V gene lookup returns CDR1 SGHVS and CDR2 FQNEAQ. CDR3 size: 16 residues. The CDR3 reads CASSSRRTGDNEKLFF. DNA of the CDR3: TGTGCCAGCAGCTCACGTAGGACAGGGGATAATGAAAAACTGTTTTTT.

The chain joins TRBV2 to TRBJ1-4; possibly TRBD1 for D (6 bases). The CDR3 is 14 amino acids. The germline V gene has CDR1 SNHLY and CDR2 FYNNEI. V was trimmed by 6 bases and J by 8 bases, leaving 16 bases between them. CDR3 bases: TGTGCCAGCAGGGCCGGGACCCAGGGGGAAAAACTGTTTTTT. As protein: CASRAGTQGEKLFF.

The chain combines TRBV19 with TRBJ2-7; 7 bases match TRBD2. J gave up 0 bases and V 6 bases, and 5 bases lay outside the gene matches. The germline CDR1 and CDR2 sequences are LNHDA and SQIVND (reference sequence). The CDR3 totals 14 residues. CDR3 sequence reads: CASSQGGSSYEQYF. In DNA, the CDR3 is TGTGCCAGTAGCCAGGGAGGGAGCTCCTACGAGCAGTACTTC.

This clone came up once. The CDR3 reads CASSRAGGEKLFF. CDR3 DNA sequence: TGTGCCAGCAGCCGGGCGGGGGGTGAAAAACTGTTTTTT. The chain employs TRBV12-3 or TRBV12-4 and TRBJ1-4; TRBD1 is a possible D gene (5 bases). This CDR3 contains 13 residues. The V and J ends lost 6 bases and 7 bases respectively, with 12 bases between them.

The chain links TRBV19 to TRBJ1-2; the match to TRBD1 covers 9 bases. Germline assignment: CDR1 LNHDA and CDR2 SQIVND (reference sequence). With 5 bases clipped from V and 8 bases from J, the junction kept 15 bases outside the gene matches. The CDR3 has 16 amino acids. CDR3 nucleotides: TGTGCCAGTAGTTCGGGACAGGGTGGGTCGGTTTGGGGCTACACCTTC. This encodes CASSSGQGGSVWGYTF. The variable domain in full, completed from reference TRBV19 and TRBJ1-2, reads DGGITQSPKYLFRKEGQNVTLSCEQNLNHDAMYWYRQDPGQGLRLIYYSQIVNDFQKGDIAEGYSVSREKKESFPLTVTSAQKNPTAFYLCASSSGQGGSVWGYTFGSGTRLTVV.

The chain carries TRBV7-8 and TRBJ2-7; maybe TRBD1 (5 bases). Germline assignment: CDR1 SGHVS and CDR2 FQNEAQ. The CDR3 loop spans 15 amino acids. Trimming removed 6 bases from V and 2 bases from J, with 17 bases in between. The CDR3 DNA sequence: TGTGCCAGCAGTTTCCGACAGACCCTTCCCTACGAGCAGTACTTC. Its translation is CASSFRQTLPYEQYF.

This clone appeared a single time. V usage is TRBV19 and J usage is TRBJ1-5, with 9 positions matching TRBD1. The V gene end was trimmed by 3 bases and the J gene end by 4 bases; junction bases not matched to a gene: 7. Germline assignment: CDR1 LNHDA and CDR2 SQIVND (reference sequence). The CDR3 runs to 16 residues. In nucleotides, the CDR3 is TGTGCCAGTAGTATCCAAACAGGGGGCCCTAATCAGCCCCAGCATTTT. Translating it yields CASSIQTGGPNQPQHF. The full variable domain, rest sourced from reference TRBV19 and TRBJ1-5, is DGGITQSPKYLFRKEGQNVTLSCEQNLNHDAMYWYRQDPGQGLRLIYYSQIVNDFQKGDIAEGYSVSREKKESFPLTVTSAQKNPTAFYLCASSIQTGGPNQPQHFGDGTRLSIL.

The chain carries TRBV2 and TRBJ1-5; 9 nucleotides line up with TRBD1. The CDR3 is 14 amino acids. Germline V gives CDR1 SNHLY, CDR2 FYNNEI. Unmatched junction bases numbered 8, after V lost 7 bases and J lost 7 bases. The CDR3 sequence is CASNVGQGPQPQHF. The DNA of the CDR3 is TGTGCCAGCAATGTGGGACAGGGACCGCAGCCCCAGCATTTT.

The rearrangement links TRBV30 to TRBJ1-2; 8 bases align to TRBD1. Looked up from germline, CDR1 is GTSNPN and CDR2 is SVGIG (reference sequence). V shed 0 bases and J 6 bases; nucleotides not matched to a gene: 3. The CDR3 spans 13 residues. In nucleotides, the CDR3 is TGTGCCTGGAGTGTCCAGGGGGCTCATGGCTACACCTTC. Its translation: CAWSVQGAHGYTF. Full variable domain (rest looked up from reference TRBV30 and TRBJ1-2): SQTIHQWPATLVQPVGSPLSLECTVEGTSNPNLYWYRQAAGRGLQLLFYSVGIGQISSEVPQNLSASRPQDRQFILSSKKLLLSDSGFYLCAWSVQGAHGYTFGSGTRLTVV.

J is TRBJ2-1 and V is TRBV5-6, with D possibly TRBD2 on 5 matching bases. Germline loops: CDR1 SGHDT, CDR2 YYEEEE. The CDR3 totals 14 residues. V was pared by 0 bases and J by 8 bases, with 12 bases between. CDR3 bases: TGTGCCAGCAGCTTGGGTCGGGGTTTTTATGAGCAGTTCTTC. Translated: CASSLGRGFYEQFF.

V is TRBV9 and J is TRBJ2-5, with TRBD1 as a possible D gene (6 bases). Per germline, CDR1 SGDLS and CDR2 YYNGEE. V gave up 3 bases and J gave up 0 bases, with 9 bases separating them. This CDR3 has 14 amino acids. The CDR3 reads CASSATGYQETQYF. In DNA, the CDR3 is TGTGCCAGCAGCGCCACAGGGTACCAAGAGACCCAGTACTTC.

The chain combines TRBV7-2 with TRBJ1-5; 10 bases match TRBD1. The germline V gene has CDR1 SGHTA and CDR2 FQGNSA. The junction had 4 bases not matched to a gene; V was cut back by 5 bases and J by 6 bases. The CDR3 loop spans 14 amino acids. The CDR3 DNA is TGTGCCAGCAGCCCAGACAGGGGGCCTCAGCCCCAGCATTTT. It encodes CASSPDRGPQPQHF.

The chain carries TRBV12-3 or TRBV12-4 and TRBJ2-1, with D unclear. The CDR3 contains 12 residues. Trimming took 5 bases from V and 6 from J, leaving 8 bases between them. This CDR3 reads CASSPLTNEQFF. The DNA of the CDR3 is TGTGCCAGCAGTCCTCTAACCAATGAGCAGTTCTTC.

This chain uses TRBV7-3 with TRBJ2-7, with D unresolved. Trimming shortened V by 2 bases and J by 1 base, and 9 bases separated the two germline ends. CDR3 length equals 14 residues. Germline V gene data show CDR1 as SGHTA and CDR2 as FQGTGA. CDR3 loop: CASSLGPRSYEQYF. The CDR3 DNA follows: TGTGCCAGCAGCTTAGGGCCCCGGTCCTACGAGCAGTACTTC.

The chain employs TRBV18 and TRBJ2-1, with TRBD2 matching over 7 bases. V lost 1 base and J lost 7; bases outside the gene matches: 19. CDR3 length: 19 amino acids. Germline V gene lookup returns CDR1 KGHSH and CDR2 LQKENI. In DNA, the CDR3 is TGTGCCAGCTCACCACGATCGTTGGGGAGGGGCCTGAATGATAATGAGCAGTTCTTC. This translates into CASSPRSLGRGLNDNEQFF.

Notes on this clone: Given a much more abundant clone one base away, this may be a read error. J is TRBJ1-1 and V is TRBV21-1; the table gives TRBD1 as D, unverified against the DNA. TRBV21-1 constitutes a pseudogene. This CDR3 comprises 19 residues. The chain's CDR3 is CASSKSPRPRKNMNTEAFF. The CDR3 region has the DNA TGTGCCAGCAGCAAATCGCCCAGGCCCAGAAAAAATATGAACACTGAAGCTTTCTTT.

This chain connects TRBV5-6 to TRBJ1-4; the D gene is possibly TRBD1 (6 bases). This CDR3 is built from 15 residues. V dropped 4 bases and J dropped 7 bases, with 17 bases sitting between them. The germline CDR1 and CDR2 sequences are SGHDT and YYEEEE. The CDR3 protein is CASSIQGILREKLFF. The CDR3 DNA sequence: TGTGCCAGCAGCATACAGGGAATTTTACGTGAAAAACTGTTTTTT.

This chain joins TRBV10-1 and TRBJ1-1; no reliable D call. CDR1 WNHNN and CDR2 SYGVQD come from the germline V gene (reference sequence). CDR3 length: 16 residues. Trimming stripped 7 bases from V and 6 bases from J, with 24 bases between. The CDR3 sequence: CASTPGSKRRTAEAFF. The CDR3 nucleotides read TGCGCCAGCACCCCGGGTTCGAAACGGCGAACCGCTGAAGCTTTCTTT.

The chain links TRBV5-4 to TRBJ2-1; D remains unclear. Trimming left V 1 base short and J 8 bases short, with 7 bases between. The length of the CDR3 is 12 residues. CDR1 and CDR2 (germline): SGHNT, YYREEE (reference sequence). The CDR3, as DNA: TGTGCCAGCAGCTTGATCGGGTATGAGCAGTTCTTC. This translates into CASSLIGYEQFF. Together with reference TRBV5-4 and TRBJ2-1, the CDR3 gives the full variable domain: ETGVTQSPTHLIKTRGQQVTLRCSSQSGHNTVSWYQQALGQGPQFIFQYYREEENGRGNFPPRFSGLQFPNYSSELNVNALELDDSALYLCASSLIGYEQFFGPGTRLTVL.

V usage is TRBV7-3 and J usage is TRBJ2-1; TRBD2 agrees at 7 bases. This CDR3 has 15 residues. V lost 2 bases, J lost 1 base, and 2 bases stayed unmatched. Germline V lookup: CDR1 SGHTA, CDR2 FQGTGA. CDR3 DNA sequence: TGTGCCAGCAGCTTAGACGGGAGGTCCTACAATGAGCAGTTCTTC. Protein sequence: CASSLDGRSYNEQFF. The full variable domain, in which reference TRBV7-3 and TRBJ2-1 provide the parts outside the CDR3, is GAGVSQTPSNKVTEKGKYVELRCDPISGHTALYWYRQSLGQGPEFLIYFQGTGAADDSGLPNDRFFAVRPEGSVSTLKIQRTERGDSAVYLCASSLDGRSYNEQFFGPGTRLTVL.

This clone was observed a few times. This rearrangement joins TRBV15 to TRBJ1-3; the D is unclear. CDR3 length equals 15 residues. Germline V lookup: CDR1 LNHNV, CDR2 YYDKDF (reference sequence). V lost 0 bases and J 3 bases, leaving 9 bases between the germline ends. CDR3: CATSREGSFGNTIYF. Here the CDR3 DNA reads TGTGCCACCAGCAGAGAGGGCTCCTTTGGAAACACCATATATTTT.

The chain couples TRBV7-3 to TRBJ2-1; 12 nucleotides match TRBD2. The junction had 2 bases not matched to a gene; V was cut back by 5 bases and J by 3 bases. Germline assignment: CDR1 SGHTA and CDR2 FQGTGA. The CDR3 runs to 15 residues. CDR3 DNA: TGTGCCAGCAGCCGGGGACTAGCGGGCTACAATGAGCAGTTCTTC. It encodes CASSRGLAGYNEQFF.

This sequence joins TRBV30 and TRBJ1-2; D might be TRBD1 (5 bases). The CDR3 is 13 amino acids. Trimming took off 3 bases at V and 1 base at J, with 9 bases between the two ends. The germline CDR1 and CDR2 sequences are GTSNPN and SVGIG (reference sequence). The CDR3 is CAWRGQGNYGYTF. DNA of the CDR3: TGTGCCTGGAGAGGGCAGGGTAACTATGGCTACACCTTC. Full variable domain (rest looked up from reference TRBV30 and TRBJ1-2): SQTIHQWPATLVQPVGSPLSLECTVEGTSNPNLYWYRQAAGRGLQLLFYSVGIGQISSEVPQNLSASRPQDRQFILSSKKLLLSDSGFYLCAWRGQGNYGYTFGSGTRLTVV.